These 32 T cell receptor beta chains share one sample of origin, sequenced in a study of T-cell reconstitution after alpha-beta-depleted transplantation in children. The TCRbeta library incorporated unique molecular identifiers. MiXCR, applied by TCRdb to the PCR reads, yields one record per CDR3 protein. The sample yields under 450,000 distinct CDR3 sequences, under 20% seen once. Here the sequenced sample was PBMCs, mostly from graft donor cells, taken 360 days after TCRalphabeta/CD19-depleted stem cell transplant. All receptors come from a boy under three years old who had a stem cell transplant for Wiskott-Aldrich syndrome, so the T cells may come from the graft donor.

V and J are TRBV4-2 and TRBJ2-3; no clear D gene. CDR3 size: 15 residues. CDR1 is LGHNA, CDR2 YNFKEQ, per germline. V was cut by 1 base and J by 3 bases, with 11 bases left in between. The CDR3 coding sequence is TGTGCCAGCAGCCAAGGAGTGTTGGGTACAGATACGCAGTATTTT. Residues: CASSQGVLGTDTQYF.

The V gene is TRBV2, the J gene TRBJ2-1; 16 bases are shared with TRBD2. The length of the CDR3 is 20 residues. Trimming cost V 6 bases and J 0 bases; bases outside gene matches: 11. Per the germline V gene, CDR1 is SNHLY and CDR2 is FYNNEI. CDR3 residues: CASSPPGLAGGRGSYNEQFF. DNA of the CDR3: TGTGCCAGCAGCCCCCCGGGACTAGCGGGAGGGAGGGGCTCCTACAATGAGCAGTTCTTC.

This clonotype has a handful of counts. The chain links TRBV12-3 or TRBV12-4 to TRBJ2-5; D may be TRBD1 (5 bases). V was trimmed by 6 bases and J by 2 bases, leaving 19 bases between them. This CDR3 is built from 16 residues. The CDR3 DNA reads as TGTGCCAGCAGCCTAATGGGGCTGGGTGGACAAGAGACCCAGTACTTC. This sequence encodes CASSLMGLGGQETQYF.

This clonotype was observed at least ten times. V gene TRBV15 combines with J gene TRBJ2-1, with a possible D match to TRBD2 (5 bases). V was clipped by 6 bases and J by 6 bases, with 6 bases between them. The CDR3 runs 11 residues. Germline values: CDR1 LNHNV, CDR2 YYDKDF (reference sequence). In DNA, the CDR3 is TGTGCCACCAGGCTAGCCAATGAGCAGTTCTTC. It specifies CATRLANEQFF.

The chain combines TRBV7-9 with TRBJ1-1; TRBD1 matches 7 bases. Per the germline V gene, CDR1 is SEHNR and CDR2 is FQNEAQ (reference sequence). The CDR3 runs to 13 residues. V was pared by 2 bases and J by 8 bases, with 5 bases of the junction left unmatched. CDR3 coding DNA: TGTGCCAGCAGCTTACTTTGGGACAGAGAAGCTTTCTTT. Its protein is CASSLLWDREAFF. The entire variable domain, with the rest obtained from reference TRBV7-9 and TRBJ1-1, is as follows: DTGVSQNPRHKITKRGQNVTFRCDPISEHNRLYWYRQTLGQGPEFLTYFQNEAQLEKSRLLSDRFSAERPKGSFSTLEIQRTEQGDSAMYLCASSLLWDREAFFGQGTRLTVV.

The sample holds a few counts of this clonotype. The rearrangement joins TRBV5-1 to TRBJ2-1; D is undetermined. The CDR3 spans 15 residues. With 0 bases removed from V and 0 bases from J, the gap between germline ends came to 7 bases. Germline V gene data show CDR1 as SGHRS and CDR2 as YFSETQ. The CDR3 region has the DNA TGCGCCAGCAGCTTGGGCGCTCGCTCCTACAATGAGCAGTTCTTC. It yields the protein CASSLGARSYNEQFF.

There are a few counts of this clonotype. The V and J genes are TRBV7-8 and TRBJ2-1, with no clear D. The V and J ends lost 4 bases and 6 bases respectively, with 16 bases between them. The CDR3 is made up of 15 amino acids. Germline V gives CDR1 SGHVS, CDR2 FQNEAQ. The CDR3 here is CASSSPGRLGNEQFF. The CDR3 DNA sequence: TGTGCCAGCAGCTCCCCTGGAAGATTGGGCAATGAGCAGTTCTTC.

This sequence joins TRBV10-3 and TRBJ2-3; D unresolved. The V gene's germline CDR1 is ENHRY and CDR2 SYGVKD. Between the trimmed V and J ends, which lost 4 bases and 2 bases, there was a span of 4 bases. The CDR3 extends over 12 amino acids. The CDR3 sequence is CAISAVTDTQYF. CDR3 nucleotides: TGTGCCATCAGTGCAGTCACAGATACGCAGTATTTT.

CDR3: CSADVFSGANVLTF. CDR3 sequence (DNA): TGCAGTGCTGACGTTTTCTCTGGGGCCAACGTCCTGACTTTC. V and J are TRBV20-1 and TRBJ2-6; unclear D gene. V was clipped by 5 bases and J by 0 bases, with 8 bases between them. The CDR3 loop spans 14 amino acids. Germline loops: CDR1 DFQATT, CDR2 SNEGSKA (reference sequence).

The chain uses TRBV10-3 and TRBJ2-7; TRBD1 matches at 8 bases. This CDR3 contains 15 residues. Germline values: CDR1 ENHRY, CDR2 SYGVKD. Unmatched junction bases numbered 9, after V lost 7 bases and J lost 1 base. The CDR3 is CAINPTGVGSYEQYF. The DNA of the CDR3 is TGTGCCATCAACCCGACAGGGGTTGGGTCCTACGAGCAGTACTTC.

In this sample, this clonotype turned up a few times. The chain recombines TRBV6-2 or TRBV6-3 with TRBJ2-7; tentative D call: TRBD1 (6 bases). The CDR3 is 14 residues long. Germline V CDR1 and CDR2: MNHEY, SVGEGT. Trimming removed 4 bases from V and 2 bases from J, with 12 bases in between. DNA of the CDR3: TGTGCCAGCAGTTTCGACAGGAGGACCTACGAGCAGTACTTC. This codes for CASSFDRRTYEQYF.

V gene TRBV12-3 or TRBV12-4 combines with J gene TRBJ2-3; D not certain. The CDR3 is 14 amino acids. Trimming pared 6 bases from V and 4 bases from J, leaving 14 bases between. CDR3: CASSPGFSPDTQYF. The CDR3 DNA reads as TGTGCCAGCAGCCCCGGCTTTAGCCCAGATACGCAGTATTTT.

The chain has TRBV5-1 and TRBJ2-3; a weak D match, TRBD2 (5 bases). The CDR3 consists of 16 residues. With 5 bases removed from V and 0 bases from J, the gap between germline ends came to 16 bases. Germline lookup yields CDR1 SGHRS and CDR2 YFSETQ. The CDR3 is CASRLLGPGSTDTQYF. For the CDR3, the DNA is TGCGCCAGCAGACTACTAGGACCTGGTAGCACAGATACGCAGTATTTT. The full variable domain, rest sourced from reference TRBV5-1 and TRBJ2-3, is KAGVTQTPRYLIKTRGQQVTLSCSPISGHRSVSWYQQTPGQGLQFLFEYFSETQRNKGNFPGRFSGRQFSNSRSEMNVSTLELGDSALYLCASRLLGPGSTDTQYFGPGTRLTVL.

The rearrangement joins TRBV28 to TRBJ1-5; 7 nucleotides line up with TRBD1. Trimming took 5 bases from V and 6 from J; bases not matched to a gene: 10. The CDR3 covers 15 residues. Per the germline V gene, CDR1 is MDHEN and CDR2 is SYDVKM. CDR3 amino acids: CASSPRGRGSQPQHF. In DNA form, the CDR3 reads TGTGCCAGCAGTCCAAGGGGGCGTGGAAGTCAGCCCCAGCATTTT.

V usage is TRBV13 and J usage is TRBJ2-7, with D possibly matching TRBD1 (5 bases). V was clipped by 7 bases and J by 2 bases, with 15 bases between them. The CDR3 length is 14 residues. Looked up from germline, CDR1 is PRHDT and CDR2 is FYEKMQ (reference sequence). This CDR3 is CASTKSAGPYEQYF. The DNA of the CDR3 is TGTGCCAGCACCAAGTCGGCAGGGCCCTACGAGCAGTACTTC.

This clonotype has a count of ten or more. V usage is TRBV12-3 or TRBV12-4 and J usage is TRBJ2-1, with 8 nucleotides matching TRBD1. This CDR3 contains 14 residues. The ends lost 5 bases at V and 4 bases at J; junction bases unmatched: 4. Here the CDR3 reads CASSPQGAYNEQFF. The CDR3 coding sequence is TGTGCCAGCAGTCCGCAGGGGGCATACAATGAGCAGTTCTTC.

The chain links TRBV12-3 or TRBV12-4 to TRBJ2-7; 7 bases are shared with TRBD2. Losses at the gene ends were 4 bases for V and 2 bases for J; bases not matched to a gene: 5. The CDR3 runs to 14 residues. CDR3 region: CASSSRGRTYEQYF. The DNA of the CDR3 is TGTGCCAGCAGTTCGCGCGGGAGAACCTACGAGCAGTACTTC.

This clonotype was detected a few times. The rearrangement uses TRBV3-1 and TRBJ1-1; tentative D call: TRBD1 (6 bases). V shed 0 bases and J shed 3 bases, with 14 bases lying between them. Germline-derived CDR1 and CDR2 are LGHDT and YNNKEL (reference sequence). The length of the CDR3 is 16 residues. Written as DNA, the CDR3 is TGTGCCAGCAGCCAAGACCTCTTGGGGGCGGACACTGAAGCTTTCTTT. Amino acids: CASSQDLLGADTEAFF.

This clonotype was seen a few times. V usage is TRBV4-3 and J usage is TRBJ2-3; possible D gene TRBD1, 6 bases. CDR3 length: 19 residues. Germline V gene sequence: CDR1 LGHNA, CDR2 YSLEER. Trimming pared 0 bases from V and 1 base from J, leaving 20 bases between. The CDR3 bases are TGCGCCAGCAGCCAAGACGTCGGAAGGGGGTTTCTGGGCACAGATACGCAGTATTTT. The encoded protein is CASSQDVGRGFLGTDTQYF.

This clonotype has just a few counts. V usage is TRBV4-1 and J usage is TRBJ2-5; 9 bases agree with TRBD1. CDR3 length equals 15 residues. The V and J ends lost 4 bases and 7 bases, in that order; junction bases with no gene match: 10. Germline V CDR1 and CDR2: MGHRA, YSYEKL. CDR3 protein: CASSPRTGDIRTQYF. For the CDR3, the DNA is TGCGCCAGCAGCCCTAGGACAGGGGACATAAGGACCCAGTACTTC.

This rearrangement joins TRBV7-9 to TRBJ2-1; D uncertain. V lost 6 bases to trimming and J lost 1 base, with 16 bases between them. The germline gives CDR1 SEHNR, CDR2 FQNEAQ (reference sequence). The CDR3 consists of 16 residues. CDR3 residues: CASSSQVFPSYNEQFF. CDR3 coding DNA: TGTGCCAGCAGTTCGCAGGTTTTCCCATCCTACAATGAGCAGTTCTTC.

The genes are TRBV20-1 and TRBJ2-5; D gene ambiguous. The length of the CDR3 is 10 residues. Germline lookup yields CDR1 DFQATT and CDR2 SNEGSKA (reference sequence). Trimming stripped 6 bases from V and 5 bases from J, with 7 bases between. In DNA form, the CDR3 reads TGCAGTGCGGGTGTGGAGACCCAGTACTTC. It specifies CSAGVETQYF.

The chain is built from TRBV18 and TRBJ2-1, with D tentatively TRBD1 or TRBD2 (5 bases each). V lost 1 base, J lost 1 base, and 11 bases lay in between. This CDR3 has 16 amino acids. Germline CDR1 reads KGHSH; CDR2 reads LQKENI. The CDR3 spells CASSPRGGQSYNEQFF. As DNA, the CDR3 is TGTGCCAGCTCACCACGGGGCGGGCAATCCTACAATGAGCAGTTCTTC.

The chain carries TRBV29-1 and TRBJ1-1, with 7 bases that match TRBD1. Per germline, CDR1 SQVTM and CDR2 ANQGSEA. J lost 6 bases, V lost 1 base, and 11 bases had no gene match. The CDR3 is made up of 15 amino acids. CDR3 coding DNA: TGCAGCGTTGAAGTGTGGGCCTTCAGGGGGGCTGAAGCTTTCTTT. Residues: CSVEVWAFRGAEAFF.

The chain has TRBV3-1 and TRBJ1-1; D is ambiguous. The germline V gene encodes CDR1 LGHDT and CDR2 YNNKEL (reference sequence). The CDR3 has 14 amino acids. V was clipped by 2 bases and J by 3 bases, with 10 bases between them. DNA of the CDR3: TGTGCCAGCAGCCAATACAAGTCCTACACTGAAGCTTTCTTT. Protein sequence: CASSQYKSYTEAFF.

Only a few counts were recorded for this clonotype. V usage is TRBV7-9 and J usage is TRBJ2-7; the match to TRBD1 covers 10 bases. CDR3 length: 16 amino acids. V lost 6 bases to trimming and J lost 4 bases; unmatched junction nucleotides: 12. Germline-derived CDR1 and CDR2 are SEHNR and FQNEAQ (reference sequence). CDR3 sequence reads: CASSFRRQGAGYEQYF. The CDR3 coding sequence is TGTGCCAGCAGTTTCAGGCGACAGGGGGCGGGGTACGAGCAGTACTTC.

This chain joins TRBV5-5 and TRBJ1-2; the D is unclear. V was cut by 1 base and J by 4 bases, with 5 bases left in between. CDR1 is SGHKS and CDR2 is YYEKEE in the germline V gene (reference sequence). The CDR3 consists of 12 residues. The CDR3, as DNA: TGTGCCAGCAGCTTGCAGCCCTATGGCTACACCTTC. Its protein product is CASSLQPYGYTF.

The J gene is TRBJ2-1, the V gene TRBV2, with 7 bases identical to TRBD2. The length of the CDR3 is 14 residues. Germline lookup yields CDR1 SNHLY and CDR2 FYNNEI. V shed 7 bases and J 4 bases; nucleotides not matched to a gene: 7. This CDR3 is CASTRLAAYNEQFF. Written as DNA, the CDR3 is TGTGCCAGCACCAGACTAGCCGCTTACAATGAGCAGTTCTTC.

This clonotype has a handful of counts. The chain carries TRBV3-1 and TRBJ2-2; D remains ambiguous. Germline CDR1 reads LGHDT; CDR2 reads YNNKEL (reference sequence). The CDR3 totals 15 residues. V was trimmed by 5 bases and J by 4 bases, leaving 14 bases between them. CDR3 loop: CASSSTPGGTGELFF. The CDR3 bases are TGTGCCAGCAGCTCAACACCGGGCGGCACCGGGGAGCTGTTTTTT.

This clonotype was counted between two and nine times. The rearrangement joins TRBV6-5 to TRBJ2-3, with 13 bases that match TRBD2. V shed 2 bases, J shed 4 bases, and the junction held 3 bases outside the gene matches. Germline CDR1 MNHEY, CDR2 SVGAGI. The CDR3 loop spans 16 amino acids. For the CDR3, the DNA is TGTGCCAGCAGTTACCTTGGACTAGCGGGAGCAGATACGCAGTATTTT. Translating it yields CASSYLGLAGADTQYF.

V and J are TRBV7-8 and TRBJ2-7; D is undetermined. Germline V gene lookup returns CDR1 SGHVS and CDR2 FQNEAQ. Deletions cut 2 bases from V and 3 bases from J, with 11 bases between. This CDR3 comprises 14 residues. DNA for the CDR3: TGTGCCAGCAGCTTAAAAAGGACGAGCTACGAGCAGTACTTC. As protein: CASSLKRTSYEQYF.

V usage is TRBV9 and J usage is TRBJ2-7, with 13 bases aligning to TRBD2. The V gene's germline CDR1 is SGDLS and CDR2 YYNGEE. Trimming took 0 bases from V and 5 from J; bases not matched to a gene: 11. CDR3 length equals 18 residues. Here the CDR3 reads CASSVATSGLAGSNEQYF. DNA of the CDR3: TGTGCCAGCAGCGTAGCTACGTCGGGACTAGCGGGATCGAACGAGCAGTACTTC.